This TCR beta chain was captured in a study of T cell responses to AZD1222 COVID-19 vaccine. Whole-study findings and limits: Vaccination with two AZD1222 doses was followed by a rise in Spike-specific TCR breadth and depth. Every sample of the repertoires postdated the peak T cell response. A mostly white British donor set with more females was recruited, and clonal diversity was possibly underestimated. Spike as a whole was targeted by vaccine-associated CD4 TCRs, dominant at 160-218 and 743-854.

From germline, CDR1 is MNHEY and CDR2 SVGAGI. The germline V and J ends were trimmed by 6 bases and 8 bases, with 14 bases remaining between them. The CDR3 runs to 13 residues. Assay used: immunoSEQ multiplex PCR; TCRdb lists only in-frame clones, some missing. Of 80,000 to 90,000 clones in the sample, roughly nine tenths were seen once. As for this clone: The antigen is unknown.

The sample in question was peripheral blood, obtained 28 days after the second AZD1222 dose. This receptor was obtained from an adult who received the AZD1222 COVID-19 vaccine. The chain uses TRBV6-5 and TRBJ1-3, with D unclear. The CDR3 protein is CASSMEGRHTIYF. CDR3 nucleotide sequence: TGTGCCAGCAGCATGGAGGGAAGGCACACCATATATTTT.